This T cell receptor (beta chain) originates from a study of radiotherapy plus CTLA-4 blockade in lung cancer. Using immunoSEQ multiplex PCR, the repertoire was profiled, and TCRdb retains in-frame clones only, with some absent. The sample has 90,000 to 100,000 clones, about 86% seen once; the top ten hold 4.5% to 6%. The CDR3 has 17 amino acids. Germline V CDR1 and CDR2: SEHNR, FQNEAQ (reference sequence). With regard to this clone: Relative to the germline gene, one junction end is altered; a read error may explain this.

This TCR was recovered from a human donor with non-small cell lung cancer that progressed on radiotherapy plus ipilimumab. This chain uses TRBV7-9 with TRBJ2-7; TRBD2 might be the D (6 bases). Specimen: peripheral blood, collected from a patient treated with radiotherapy plus ipilimumab. CDR3 DNA: TGTGCCAGCAGCTGGAGCCGGGACTCCCTAAGACCCTACGGGCAGTACTTC. This codes for CASSWSRDSLRPYGQYF.